This T cell receptor beta chain was captured in a study of blood T cell repertoires in COVID-19. The overall study: Sources were T cells, B-cell-depleted T cells, or PBMCs; the material itself was cDNA or gDNA.

The Seattle patients, enrolled during active infection, were followed longitudinally. Generated by immunoSEQ multiplex PCR, the TCRdb table keeps only in-frame clones and is missing some. Among roughly 200,000 clones listed, about 80% were seen once. Germline CDR1 reads SGHAT; CDR2 reads FQNNGV. The V and J ends lost 5 bases and 0 bases, in that order; junction bases with no gene match: 5. The CDR3 is made up of 15 amino acids. The V gene is TRBV11-2, the J gene TRBJ2-5; 8 positions agree with TRBD1. The source material was peripheral blood. The source of this sequence is an older woman with COVID-19, enrolled during active disease. The CDR3 spells CASSRTGRYQETQYF. CDR3 nucleotide sequence: TGTGCCAGCAGCCGGACAGGGAGGTACCAAGAGACCCAGTACTTC.